This entry concerns a single TCR beta chain. Noted treatment: roughly 20 received Ad26.COV2.S at low or high dose, single or two shots; 5 received placebo; per-sample allocation not given. After the first vaccine or placebo injection, samples were drawn on day 63. An adult of 18-55 years in Boston served as donor. The data originate from a study of Ad26.COV2.S vaccination and SARS-CoV-2 variants. Sequencing used immunoSEQ multiplex PCR; TCRdb keeps in-frame clones, though not all of them. The data hold roughly 420,000 clones, with around 89% observed a single time. The V gene's germline CDR1 is SGDLS and CDR2 YYNGEE. Unmatched junction bases numbered 8, after V lost 3 bases and J lost 3 bases. CDR3 length equals 16 residues.

Sample: peripheral blood, taken in a trial of Ad26.COV2.S vaccine versus placebo. The clonotype originates from a person aged 18 to 65 who received the Ad26.COV2.S COVID-19 vaccine or a placebo. The chain links TRBV9 to TRBJ2-3, with TRBD1 identical over 9 bases. The CDR3 DNA sequence: TGTGCCAGCAGCGCAGCAACAGGGGGCATAACAGATACGCAGTATTTT. Its protein is CASSAATGGITDTQYF.